These T cell receptor beta chains were read from a single sample in a study of vaccination effects on CD4 cells after COVID-19. These receptors are not linked to any known antigen. Sequencing used immunoSEQ multiplex PCR; TCRdb keeps in-frame clones, though not all of them. Here the sample spans approximately 28,000 clones, more than 65% being singletons. Sequences were derived from CD4+ T cells from PBMCs cultured with HCoV-229E spike peptides, sampled after COVID-19 vaccination. These TCRs come from a human donor who received a COVID-19 vaccine. The CDR3 runs from the conserved cysteine through the conserved F or W. The order of the fields is clone size, V gene, D gene, J gene, CDR3 protein, CDR3 DNA. A D gene is named only where the DNA matches it firmly. Clone size appears in some rows only: once, few, many, or a class for an expanded clone.

NA	TRBV18	NA	TRBJ2-5	CASSPLGTQETQYF	TGTGCCAGCTCACCTCTAGGGACCCAAGAGACCCAGTACTTC
NA	TRBV6-1	TRBD1	TRBJ2-1	CASSEEVGTGNNEQFF	TGTGCCAGCAGTGAAGAAGTAGGGACAGGTAACAATGAGCAGTTCTTC
NA	TRBV3-1/TRBV3-2	NA	TRBJ1-5	CASSQNENQPQHF	TGTGCCAGCAGCCAAAACGAGAATCAGCCCCAGCATTTT
NA	TRBV27	NA	TRBJ1-4	CASRGSGAGEKLFF	TGTGCCAGCAGGGGATCAGGGGCGGGTGAAAAACTGTTTTTT
NA	TRBV19	NA	TRBJ2-5	CATRDRGGPETQYF	TGTGCCACCCGCGACCGTGGAGGCCCGGAGACCCAGTACTTC
NA	TRBV6-6	NA	TRBJ2-7	CASSDPPMGEQYF	TGTGCCAGCAGTGACCCCCCTATGGGGGAGCAGTACTTC
NA	TRBV9	TRBD1	TRBJ1-1	CASSVEGQGVRAFF	TGTGCCAGCAGCGTAGAGGGTCAGGGGGTTCGAGCTTTCTTT
NA	TRBV12-3/TRBV12-4	NA	TRBJ1-1	CASSRRGTEAFF	TGTGCCAGCAGTCGTCGGGGTACTGAAGCTTTCTTT
few	TRBV3-1/TRBV3-2	NA	TRBJ1-1	CASSLGGQPNTEAFF	TGTGCCAGCAGCCTCGGGGGGCAGCCAAACACTGAAGCTTTCTTT
NA	TRBV6-5	TRBD1	TRBJ2-7	CASSYSAGGTYEQYF	TGTGCCAGCAGTTACTCGGCAGGGGGAACCTACGAGCAGTACTTC
NA	TRBV4-1	NA	TRBJ2-5	CASSQERGETQYF	TGCGCCAGCAGCCAAGAACGAGGAGAGACCCAGTACTTC
once	TRBV7-9	TRBD2	TRBJ2-5	CASSLGAAGVIQETQYF	TGTGCCAGCAGCTTAGGTGCAGCGGGGGTGATTCAAGAGACCCAGTACTTC
NA	TRBV6-1	NA	TRBJ2-1	CASSEVQTYNEQFF	TGTGCCAGCAGTGAAGTCCAGACGTACAATGAGCAGTTCTTC
NA	TRBV6-2/TRBV6-3	TRBD2	TRBJ2-2	CASSYPTSGRSQNTGELFF	TGTGCCAGCAGTTACCCGACTAGCGGGAGATCCCAGAACACCGGGGAGCTGTTTTTT
NA	TRBV6-1	NA	TRBJ1-2	CASSVGPGGERDGYTF	TGTGCCAGCAGTGTGGGGCCCGGGGGGGAGAGGGATGGCTACACCTTC
NA	TRBV19	TRBD1	TRBJ2-5	CASSIRRGHQETQYF	TGTGCCAGTAGTATCCGCAGGGGGCACCAAGAGACCCAGTACTTC
NA	TRBV7-2	TRBD1	TRBJ1-4	CASSLGGQGSNEKLFF	TGTGCCAGCAGCTTAGGGGGACAGGGGAGTAATGAAAAACTGTTTTTT
NA	TRBV5-1	NA	TRBJ1-2	CASSLVVVGLDGYTF	TGCGCCAGCAGCTTGGTGGTGGTCGGGCTGGATGGCTACACCTTC
NA	TRBV6-2/TRBV6-3	NA	TRBJ2-7	CASSYPSGNSYEQYF	TGTGCCAGCAGTTACCCCAGCGGAAACTCCTACGAGCAGTACTTC
NA	TRBV6-6	NA	TRBJ2-1	CASDRGGALYNEQFF	TGTGCCAGCGATCGCGGCGGGGCCCTTTACAATGAGCAGTTCTTC